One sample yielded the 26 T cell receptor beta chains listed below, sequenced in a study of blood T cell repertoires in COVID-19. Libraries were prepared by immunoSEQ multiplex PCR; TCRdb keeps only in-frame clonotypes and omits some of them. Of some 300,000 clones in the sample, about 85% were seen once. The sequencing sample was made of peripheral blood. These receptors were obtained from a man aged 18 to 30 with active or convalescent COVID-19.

DNA for the CDR3: TGTGCCAGCAGGTCTGCCGGTTACACCATATATTTT. This sequence encodes CASRSAGYTIYF. The chain carries TRBV5-8 and TRBJ1-3; the D is unclear. The germline CDR1 and CDR2 sequences are SGHTS and YDEGEE. Deletions cut 5 bases from V and 8 bases from J, with 11 bases between. CDR3 length: 12 amino acids.

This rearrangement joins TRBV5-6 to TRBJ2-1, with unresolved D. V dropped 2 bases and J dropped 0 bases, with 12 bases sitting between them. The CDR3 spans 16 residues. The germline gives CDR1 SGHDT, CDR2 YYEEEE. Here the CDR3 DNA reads TGTGCCAGCAGCTTCGCTCGCGGATACTCCTACAATGAGCAGTTCTTC. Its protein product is CASSFARGYSYNEQFF.

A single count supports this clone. This CDR3 reads CASRPRGGDRATDTQYF. The CDR3 nucleotides are TGTGCCAGCAGACCTCGTGGAGGGGACAGAGCCACAGATACGCAGTATTTT. The chain couples TRBV6-2 or TRBV6-3 to TRBJ2-3; D may be TRBD1 (7 bases). Between the trimmed V and J ends, which lost 6 bases and 2 bases, there was a span of 21 bases. The germline CDR1 and CDR2 sequences are MNHEY and SVGEGT. The CDR3 covers 17 residues.

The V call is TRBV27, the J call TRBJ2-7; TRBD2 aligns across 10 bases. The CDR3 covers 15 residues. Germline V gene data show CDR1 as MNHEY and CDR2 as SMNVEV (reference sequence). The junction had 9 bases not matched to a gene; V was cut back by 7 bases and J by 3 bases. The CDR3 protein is CASKSGRGHLYEQYF. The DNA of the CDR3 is TGTGCCAGCAAGAGCGGGAGGGGGCACCTCTACGAGCAGTACTTC.

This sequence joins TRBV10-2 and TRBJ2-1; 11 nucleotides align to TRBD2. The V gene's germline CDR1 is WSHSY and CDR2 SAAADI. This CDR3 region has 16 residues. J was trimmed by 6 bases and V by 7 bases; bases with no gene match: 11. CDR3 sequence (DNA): TGCGCCAGCATGGTTAGCGGGAGGGGGTTGATCAATGAGCAGTTCTTC. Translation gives CASMVSGRGLINEQFF.

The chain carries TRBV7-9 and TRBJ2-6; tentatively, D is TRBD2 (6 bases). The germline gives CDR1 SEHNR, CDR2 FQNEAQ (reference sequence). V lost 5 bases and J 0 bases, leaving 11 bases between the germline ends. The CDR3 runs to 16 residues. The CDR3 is CASSKRDFSGANVLTF. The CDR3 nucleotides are TGTGCCAGCAGCAAAAGGGACTTCTCTGGGGCCAACGTCCTGACTTTC.

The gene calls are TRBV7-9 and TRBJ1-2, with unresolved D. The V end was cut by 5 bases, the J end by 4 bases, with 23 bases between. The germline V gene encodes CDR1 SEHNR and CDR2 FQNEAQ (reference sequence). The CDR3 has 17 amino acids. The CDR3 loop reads CASSQFQAGGLFYGYTF. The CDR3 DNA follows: TGTGCCAGCAGCCAATTTCAGGCGGGAGGACTCTTCTATGGCTACACCTTC.

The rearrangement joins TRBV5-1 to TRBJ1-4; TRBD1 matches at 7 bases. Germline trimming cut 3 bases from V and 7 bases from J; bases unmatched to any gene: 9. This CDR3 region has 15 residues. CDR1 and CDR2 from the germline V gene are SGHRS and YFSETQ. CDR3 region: CASSSGTGEAEKLFF. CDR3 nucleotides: TGCGCCAGCAGCTCGGGTACAGGGGAAGCTGAAAAACTGTTTTTT.

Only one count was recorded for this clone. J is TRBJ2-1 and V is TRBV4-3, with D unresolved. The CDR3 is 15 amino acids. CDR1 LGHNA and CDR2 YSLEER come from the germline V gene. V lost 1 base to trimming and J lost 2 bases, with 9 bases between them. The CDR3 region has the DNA TGCGCCAGCAGCCAAGCTTCAGAGGCCTACAATGAGCAGTTCTTC. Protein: CASSQASEAYNEQFF.

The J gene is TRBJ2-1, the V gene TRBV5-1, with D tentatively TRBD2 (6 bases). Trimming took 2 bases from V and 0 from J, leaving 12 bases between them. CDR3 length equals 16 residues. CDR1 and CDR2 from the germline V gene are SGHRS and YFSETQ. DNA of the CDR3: TGCGCCAGCAGCTTATCCCTAGCGCTCTCCTACAATGAGCAGTTCTTC. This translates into CASSLSLALSYNEQFF.

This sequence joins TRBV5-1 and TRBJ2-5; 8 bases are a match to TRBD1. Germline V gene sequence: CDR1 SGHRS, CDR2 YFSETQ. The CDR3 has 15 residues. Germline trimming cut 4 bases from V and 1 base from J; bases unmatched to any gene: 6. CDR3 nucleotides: TGCGCCAGCAGCGGGGGACAGGTTCTCCAAGAGACCCAGTACTTC. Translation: CASSGGQVLQETQYF.

This CDR3 is CASSSGTGRISPLHF. The CDR3 coding sequence is TGTGCCAGCAGCTCCGGGACAGGGAGGATCTCACCCCTCCACTTT. The chain uses TRBV7-3 and TRBJ1-6; TRBD1 matches at 9 bases. The CDR3 has 15 residues. CDR1 and CDR2 (germline): SGHTA, FQGTGA. Trimming took 4 bases from V and 10 from J; bases not matched to a gene: 8.

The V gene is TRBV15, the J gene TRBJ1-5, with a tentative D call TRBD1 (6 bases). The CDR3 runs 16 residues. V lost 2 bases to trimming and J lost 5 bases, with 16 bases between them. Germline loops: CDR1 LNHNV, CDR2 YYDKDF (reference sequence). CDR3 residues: CATSRRTGFGDQPQHF. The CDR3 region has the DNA TGTGCCACCAGCAGACGAACAGGGTTCGGGGATCAGCCCCAGCATTTT.

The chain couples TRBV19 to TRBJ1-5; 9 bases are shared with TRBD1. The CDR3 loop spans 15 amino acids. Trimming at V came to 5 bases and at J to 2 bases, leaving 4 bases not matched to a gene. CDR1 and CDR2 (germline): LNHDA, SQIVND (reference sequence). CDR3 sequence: CASSVRTGGNQPQHF. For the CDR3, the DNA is TGTGCCAGTAGTGTCAGGACAGGGGGCAATCAGCCCCAGCATTTT.

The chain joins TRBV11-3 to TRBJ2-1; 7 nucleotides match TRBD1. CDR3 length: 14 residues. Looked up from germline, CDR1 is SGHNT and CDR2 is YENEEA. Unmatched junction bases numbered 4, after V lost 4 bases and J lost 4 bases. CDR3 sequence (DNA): TGTGCCAGCAGCTCCCGGGACAGATACAATGAGCAGTTCTTC. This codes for CASSSRDRYNEQFF.

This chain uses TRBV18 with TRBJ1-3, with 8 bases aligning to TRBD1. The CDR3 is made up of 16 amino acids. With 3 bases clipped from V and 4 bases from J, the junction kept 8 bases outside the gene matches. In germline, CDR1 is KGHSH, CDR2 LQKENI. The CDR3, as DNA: TGTGCCAGCTCACCCGGACAGGGCCTAGCCGGAAACACCATATATTTT. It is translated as CASSPGQGLAGNTIYF.

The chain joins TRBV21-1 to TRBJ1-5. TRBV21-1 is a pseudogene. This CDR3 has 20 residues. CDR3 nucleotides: TGTGCCAGCATTCATTACGATAGCGGGACAGACCCCGGAGTCAATCAGCCCCAGCATTTT. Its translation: CASIHYDSGTDPGVNQPQHF.

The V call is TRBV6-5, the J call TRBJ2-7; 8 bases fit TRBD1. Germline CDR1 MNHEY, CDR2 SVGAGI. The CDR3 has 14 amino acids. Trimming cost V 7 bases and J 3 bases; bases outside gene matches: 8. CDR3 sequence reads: CASNWDRRGYEQYF. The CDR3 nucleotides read TGTGCCAGCAACTGGGACAGGAGAGGCTACGAGCAGTACTTC.

CDR3 protein: CASSLGGFTTDTQYF. CDR3 nucleotides: TGTGCCAGCAGCCTGGGGGGGTTTACGACAGATACGCAGTATTTT. The V gene is TRBV11-2, the J gene TRBJ2-3; TRBD2 aligns across 7 bases. V gave up 5 bases and J gave up 3 bases; unmatched junction bases: 8. Per the germline V gene, CDR1 is SGHAT and CDR2 is FQNNGV. CDR3 length equals 15 residues.

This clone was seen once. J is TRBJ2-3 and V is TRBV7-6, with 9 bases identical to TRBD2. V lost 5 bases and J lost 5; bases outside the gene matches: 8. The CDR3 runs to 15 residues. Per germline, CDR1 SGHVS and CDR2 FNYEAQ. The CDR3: CASSKVAGVVDTQYF. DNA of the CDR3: TGTGCCAGCAGCAAAGTAGCGGGAGTGGTAGATACGCAGTATTTT.

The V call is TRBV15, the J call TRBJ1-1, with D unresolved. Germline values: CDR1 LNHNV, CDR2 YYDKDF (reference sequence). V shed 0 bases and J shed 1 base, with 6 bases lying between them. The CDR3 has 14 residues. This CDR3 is CATSRDPGNTEAFF. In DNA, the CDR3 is TGTGCCACCAGCAGAGATCCGGGGAACACTGAAGCTTTCTTT.

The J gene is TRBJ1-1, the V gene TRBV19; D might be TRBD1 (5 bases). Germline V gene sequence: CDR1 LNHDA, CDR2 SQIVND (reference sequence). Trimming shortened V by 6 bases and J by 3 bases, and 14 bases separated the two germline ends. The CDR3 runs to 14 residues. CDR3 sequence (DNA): TGTGCCAGTAGCTCCCAGGGAGGGTACACTGAAGCTTTCTTT. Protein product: CASSSQGGYTEAFF.

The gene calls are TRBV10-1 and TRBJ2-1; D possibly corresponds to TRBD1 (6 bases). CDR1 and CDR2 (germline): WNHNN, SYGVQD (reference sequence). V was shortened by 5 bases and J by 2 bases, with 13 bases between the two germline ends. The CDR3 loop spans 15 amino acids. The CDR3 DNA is TGCGCCAGCAGTCCCTTTAAGGGGGCCTACAATGAGCAGTTCTTC. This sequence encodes CASSPFKGAYNEQFF.

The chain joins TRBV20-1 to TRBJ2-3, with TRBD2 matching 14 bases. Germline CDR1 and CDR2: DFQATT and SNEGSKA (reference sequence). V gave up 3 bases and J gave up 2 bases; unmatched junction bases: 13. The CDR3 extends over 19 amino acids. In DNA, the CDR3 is TGCAGTGCTAGTCCCCGTACTCCGGGACTAGCGGGGGCCACAGATACGCAGTATTTT. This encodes CSASPRTPGLAGATDTQYF.

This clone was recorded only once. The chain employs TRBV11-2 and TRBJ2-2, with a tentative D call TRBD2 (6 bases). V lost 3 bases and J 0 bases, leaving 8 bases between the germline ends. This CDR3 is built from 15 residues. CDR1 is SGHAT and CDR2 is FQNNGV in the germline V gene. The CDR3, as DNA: TGTGCCAGCAGCTTGGGGGGAACGAACACCGGGGAGCTGTTTTTT. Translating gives CASSLGGTNTGELFF.

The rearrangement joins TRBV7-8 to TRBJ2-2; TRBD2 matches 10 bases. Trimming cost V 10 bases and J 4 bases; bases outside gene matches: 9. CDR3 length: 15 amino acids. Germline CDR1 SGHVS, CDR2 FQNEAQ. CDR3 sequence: CATETSGVGTGELFF. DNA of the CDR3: TGTGCCACAGAAACTAGCGGGGTTGGCACCGGGGAGCTGTTTTTT.